These T cell receptor beta chains were read from a single sample in a study of regulatory T cells in long-lasting Graves disease. TCRdb re-called the multiplex PCR reads with MiXCR, one entry per CDR3 protein. Altogether fewer than 550,000 distinct CDR3 sequences are present, around 16% being singletons, with the ten largest covering roughly 25%. These sequences were also reported in another study, on T cells in Graves' hyperthyroidism and ophthalmopathy.

Material: peripheral blood mononuclear cells (PBMCs), obtained at new diagnosis, from a patient treated with antithyroid drugs. These receptors originate from a woman aged 35-65 years with Graves disease. Each CDR3 is given with its conserved first and last residue. The order of the fields is J gene, clone size, V gene, D gene, CDR3 protein, CDR3 DNA. D genes are given only for firm matches. The size of a clone is reported for some rows only, either as once, few or many, or as a class for expanded clones.

TRBJ2-3	-	TRBV28	TRBD1	CASSLGTGGLTDTQYF	TGTGCCAGCAGTCTGGGGACAGGGGGCTTAACAGATACGCAGTATTTT
TRBJ2-5	-	TRBV6-1	-	CASSASGEFETQYF	TGTGCCAGCAGCGCCTCAGGGGAGTTTGAGACCCAGTACTTC
TRBJ2-2	-	TRBV29-1	-	CSVGQPNTGELFF	TGCAGCGTAGGACAGCCAAACACCGGGGAGCTGTTTTTT
TRBJ2-5	-	TRBV7-9	-	CASSLGATGRRTQYF	TGTGCCAGCAGCTTAGGGGCGACAGGCCGGAGGACCCAGTACTTC
TRBJ1-4	few	TRBV2	-	CASRTALNEKLFF	TGTGCCAGCAGGACAGCCCTTAATGAAAAACTGTTTTTT
TRBJ1-3	few	TRBV29-1	-	CSVSFGANTIYF	TGCAGCGTTTCCTTCGGGGCGAACACCATATATTTT
TRBJ2-7	many	TRBV3-1	-	CASSSAWEQYF	TGTGCCAGCAGTTCGGCGTGGGAGCAGTACTTC
TRBJ1-6	many	TRBV3-1	-	CASSQDFEAKLGSPLHF	TGTGCCAGCAGCCAAGATTTCGAGGCTAAATTGGGTTCACCCCTCCACTTT
TRBJ2-7	many	TRBV13	-	CASSLRNSYTNSYEQYF	TGTGCCAGCAGCTTGAGAAATAGTTATACCAACTCCTACGAGCAGTACTTC
TRBJ2-1	-	TRBV9	TRBD1	CASSVVGTGSYNEQFF	TGTGCCAGCAGCGTAGTTGGGACAGGGTCCTACAATGAGCAGTTCTTC
TRBJ2-5	many	TRBV20-1	-	CSATLASQETQYF	TGCAGTGCTACACTAGCTTCCCAAGAGACCCAGTACTTC
TRBJ2-3	many	TRBV30	TRBD2	CAWIASLAGGSTDTQYF	TGTGCCTGGATTGCGAGTTTGGCGGGGGGGAGCACAGATACGCAGTATTTT
TRBJ2-7	-	TRBV10-2	-	CASSEVSRVSYEQYF	TGCGCCAGCAGTGAGGTATCGCGGGTCTCCTACGAGCAGTACTTC
TRBJ1-6	-	TRBV9	-	CASSVEQAINSPLHF	TGTGCCAGCAGCGTAGAGCAGGCCATTAATTCACCCCTCCACTTT
TRBJ2-7	many	TRBV12-3/TRBV12-4	-	CASSLEGSHYEQYF	TGTGCCAGCAGTTTAGAGGGATCTCACTACGAGCAGTACTTC
TRBJ1-1	few	TRBV6-1	-	CASTSRDLEAFF	TGTGCCAGCACCTCCCGGGACCTTGAAGCTTTCTTT
TRBJ2-3	few	TRBV4-1	TRBD2	CASSRQPPAGGFTDTQYF	TGCGCCAGCAGCCGCCAACCGCCGGCGGGGGGATTCACAGATACGCAGTATTTT
TRBJ1-1	many	TRBV12-3/TRBV12-4	-	CASSLGGADTEAFF	TGTGCCAGCAGTTTAGGGGGGGCTGACACTGAAGCTTTCTTT
TRBJ1-6	few	TRBV3-1	-	CASSQASGVNSPLHF	TGTGCCAGCAGCCAAGCGTCGGGAGTTAATTCACCCCTCCACTTT
TRBJ1-2	few	TRBV30	-	CAWSLRRQLNYGYTF	TGTGCCTGGAGCCTCCGACGACAGCTTAACTATGGCTACACCTTC
TRBJ2-7	few	TRBV20-1	-	CSARSERGVGYEQYF	TGCAGTGCTAGATCAGAGCGCGGGGTAGGATACGAGCAGTACTTC
TRBJ1-2	-	TRBV19	TRBD1	CASSTAPGQYYGYTF	TGTGCCAGTAGTACGGCCCCGGGACAGTACTATGGCTACACCTTC
TRBJ2-5	many	TRBV29-1	TRBD1	CSVGDRGGETQYF	TGCAGCGTTGGGGACAGGGGTGGAGAGACCCAGTACTTC
TRBJ2-1	many	TRBV7-9	TRBD2	CASSLSGGGVYNEQFF	TGTGCCAGCAGCTTAAGCGGCGGGGGGGTGTACAATGAGCAGTTCTTC
TRBJ1-4	once	TRBV6-2/TRBV6-3	-	CASRPGTTDEKLFF	TGTGCCAGCAGGCCCGGGACAACCGATGAAAAACTGTTTTTT
TRBJ1-5	-	TRBV28	-	CASSKQGFDDQPQHF	TGTGCCAGCAGTAAACAGGGTTTCGACGATCAGCCCCAGCATTTT
TRBJ2-7	few	TRBV11-3	-	CASSNYYEQYF	TGTGCCAGCAGCAATTACTACGAGCAGTACTTC
TRBJ2-7	many	TRBV29-1	-	CSVGSGVTYEQYF	TGCAGCGTTGGGTCTGGGGTAACTTACGAGCAGTACTTC
TRBJ2-3	many	TRBV7-6	TRBD2	CASSSAETSGTYSTDTQYF	TGTGCCAGCAGCTCCGCCGAGACTAGCGGGACTTATAGCACAGATACGCAGTATTTT
TRBJ2-4	few	TRBV2	-	CASSEARALVQYF	TGTGCCAGCAGTGAAGCGAGGGCCCTCGTTCAGTACTTC
TRBJ1-2	many	TRBV3-1	-	CASSQDGRASGYTF	TGTGCCAGCAGCCAAGATGGGCGTGCCAGTGGCTACACCTTC
TRBJ2-3	many	TRBV11-2	-	CASSPHLKNADTQYF	TGTGCCAGCAGCCCCCACCTAAAGAACGCAGATACGCAGTATTTT
TRBJ1-2	many	TRBV2	TRBD1	CASSGQGGFDGYTF	TGTGCCAGCAGTGGACAGGGTGGGTTTGATGGCTACACCTTC
TRBJ2-7	many	TRBV28	-	CASSLSGEQYF	TGTGCCAGCAGCTTATCGGGCGAGCAGTACTTC
TRBJ1-2	-	TRBV19	TRBD1	CASSIIQGDGYTF	TGTGCCAGTAGTATCATCCAGGGGGATGGCTACACCTTC
TRBJ2-2	many	TRBV5-1	-	CASSLEQGNTGELFF	TGCGCCAGCAGCTTGGAGCAGGGTAACACCGGGGAGCTGTTTTTT